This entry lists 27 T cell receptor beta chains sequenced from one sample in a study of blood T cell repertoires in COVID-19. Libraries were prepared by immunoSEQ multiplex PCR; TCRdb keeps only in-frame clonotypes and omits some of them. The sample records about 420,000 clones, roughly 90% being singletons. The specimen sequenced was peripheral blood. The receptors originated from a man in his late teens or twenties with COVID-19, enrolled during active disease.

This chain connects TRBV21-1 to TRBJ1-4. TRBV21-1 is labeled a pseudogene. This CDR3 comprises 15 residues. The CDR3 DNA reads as TGTGCCCGGCCGTTGGGGGGGGTCTTCGATGAAAAACTGTTTTTT. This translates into CARPLGGVFDEKLFF.

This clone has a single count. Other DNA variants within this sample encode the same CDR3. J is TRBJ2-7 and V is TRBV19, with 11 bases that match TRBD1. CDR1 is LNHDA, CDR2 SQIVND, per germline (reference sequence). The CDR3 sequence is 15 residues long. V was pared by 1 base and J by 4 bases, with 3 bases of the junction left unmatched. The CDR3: CASSIVGTGGYEQYF. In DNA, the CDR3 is TGTGCCAGTAGTATAGTGGGGACAGGGGGGTACGAGCAGTACTTC.

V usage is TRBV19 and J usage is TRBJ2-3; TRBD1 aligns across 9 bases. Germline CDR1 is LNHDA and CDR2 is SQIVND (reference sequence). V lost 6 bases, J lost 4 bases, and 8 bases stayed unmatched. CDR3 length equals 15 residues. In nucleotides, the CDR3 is TGTGCCAGTAGGTCCCGGGACAGGGCATCAGATACGCAGTATTTT. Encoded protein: CASRSRDRASDTQYF.

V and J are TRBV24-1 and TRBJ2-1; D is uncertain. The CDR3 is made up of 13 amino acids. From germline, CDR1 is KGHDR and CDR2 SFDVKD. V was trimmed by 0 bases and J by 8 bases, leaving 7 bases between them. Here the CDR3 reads CATSDLNGDEQFF. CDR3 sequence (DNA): TGTGCCACCAGTGATTTGAATGGAGATGAGCAGTTCTTC.

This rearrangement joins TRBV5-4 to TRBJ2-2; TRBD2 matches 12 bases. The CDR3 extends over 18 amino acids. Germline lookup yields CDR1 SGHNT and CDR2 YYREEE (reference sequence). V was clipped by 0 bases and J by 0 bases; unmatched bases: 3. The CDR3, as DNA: TGTGCCAGCAGCTTGGGCCGACTAGCGGGGGCGAACACCGGGGAGCTGTTTTTT. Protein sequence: CASSLGRLAGANTGELFF.

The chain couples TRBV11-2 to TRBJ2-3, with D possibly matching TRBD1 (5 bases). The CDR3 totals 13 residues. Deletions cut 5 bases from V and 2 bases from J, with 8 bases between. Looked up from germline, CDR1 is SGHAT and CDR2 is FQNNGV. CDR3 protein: CASSPGITDTQYF. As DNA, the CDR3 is TGTGCCAGCAGCCCAGGGATCACAGATACGCAGTATTTT.

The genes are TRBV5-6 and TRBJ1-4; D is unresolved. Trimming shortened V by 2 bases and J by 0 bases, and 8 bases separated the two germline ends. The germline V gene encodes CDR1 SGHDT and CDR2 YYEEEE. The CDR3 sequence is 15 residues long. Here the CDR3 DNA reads TGTGCCAGCAGCTTCCGACTGCCAACTAATGAAAAACTGTTTTTT. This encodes CASSFRLPTNEKLFF.

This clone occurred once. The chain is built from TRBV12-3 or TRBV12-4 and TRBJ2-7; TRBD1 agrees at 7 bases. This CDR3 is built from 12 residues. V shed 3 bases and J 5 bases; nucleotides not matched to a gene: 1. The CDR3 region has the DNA TGTGCCAGCAGTTTCGGACAGGACGAGCAGTACTTC. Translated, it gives CASSFGQDEQYF.

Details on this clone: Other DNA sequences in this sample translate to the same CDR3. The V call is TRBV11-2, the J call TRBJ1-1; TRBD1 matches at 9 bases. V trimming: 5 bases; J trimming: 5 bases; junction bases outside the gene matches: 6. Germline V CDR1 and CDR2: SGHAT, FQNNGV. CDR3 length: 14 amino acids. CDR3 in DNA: TGTGCCAGCAGCCTGGGGACAGGGAGAACTGAAGCTTTCTTT. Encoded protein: CASSLGTGRTEAFF.

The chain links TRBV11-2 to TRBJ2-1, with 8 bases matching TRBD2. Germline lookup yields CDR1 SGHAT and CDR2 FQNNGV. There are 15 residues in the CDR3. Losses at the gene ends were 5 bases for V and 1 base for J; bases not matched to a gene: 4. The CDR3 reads CASSTTSGSYNEQFF. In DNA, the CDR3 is TGTGCCAGCAGCACCACTAGCGGTTCCTACAATGAGCAGTTCTTC.

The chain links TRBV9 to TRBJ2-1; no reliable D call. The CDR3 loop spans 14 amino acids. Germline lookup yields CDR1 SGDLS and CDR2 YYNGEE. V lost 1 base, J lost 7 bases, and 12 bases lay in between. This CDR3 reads CASSVIALENEQFF. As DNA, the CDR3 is TGTGCCAGCAGCGTAATAGCTCTTGAGAATGAGCAGTTCTTC. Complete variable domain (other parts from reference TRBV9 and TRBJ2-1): DSGVTQTPKHLITATGQRVTLRCSPRSGDLSVYWYQQSLDQGLQFLIQYYNGEERAKGNILERFSAQQFPDLHSELNLSSLELGDSALYFCASSVIALENEQFFGPGTRLTVL.

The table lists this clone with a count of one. This chain's CDR3 is CSASPGNTGELFF. CDR3 in DNA: TGCAGTGCTAGTCCGGGTAACACCGGGGAGCTGTTTTTT. The rearrangement joins TRBV20-1 to TRBJ2-2; D ambiguous. The CDR3 runs to 13 residues. Between the trimmed V and J ends, which lost 3 bases and 2 bases, there was a span of 7 bases. Germline V gene sequence: CDR1 DFQATT, CDR2 SNEGSKA (reference sequence).

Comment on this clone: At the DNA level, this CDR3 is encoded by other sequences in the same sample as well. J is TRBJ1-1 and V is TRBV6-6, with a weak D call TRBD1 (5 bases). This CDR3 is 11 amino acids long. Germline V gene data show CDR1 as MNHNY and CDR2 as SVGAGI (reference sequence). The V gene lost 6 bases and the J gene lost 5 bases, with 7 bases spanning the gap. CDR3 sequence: CASRGQTEAFF. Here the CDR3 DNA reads TGTGCCAGCAGGGGGCAGACTGAAGCTTTCTTT.

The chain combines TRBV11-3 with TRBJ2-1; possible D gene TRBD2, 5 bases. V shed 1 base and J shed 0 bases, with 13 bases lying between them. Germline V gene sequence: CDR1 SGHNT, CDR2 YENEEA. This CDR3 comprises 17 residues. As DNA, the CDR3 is TGTGCCAGCAGCTTAGGCGAGGGCCGCAGCTCCTACAATGAGCAGTTCTTC. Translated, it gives CASSLGEGRSSYNEQFF.

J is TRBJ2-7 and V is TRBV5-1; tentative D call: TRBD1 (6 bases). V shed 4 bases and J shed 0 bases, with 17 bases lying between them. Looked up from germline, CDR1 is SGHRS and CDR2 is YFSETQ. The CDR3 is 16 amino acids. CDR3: CASSALRGLSSYEQYF. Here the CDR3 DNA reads TGCGCCAGCAGCGCCCTCAGGGGCCTGAGCTCCTACGAGCAGTACTTC.

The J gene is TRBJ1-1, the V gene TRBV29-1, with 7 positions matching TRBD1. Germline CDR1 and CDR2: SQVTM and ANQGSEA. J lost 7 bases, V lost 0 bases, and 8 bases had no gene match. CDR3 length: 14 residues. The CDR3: CSVEDPPGQVEAFF. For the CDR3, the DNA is TGCAGCGTTGAAGACCCTCCTGGACAGGTTGAAGCTTTCTTT.

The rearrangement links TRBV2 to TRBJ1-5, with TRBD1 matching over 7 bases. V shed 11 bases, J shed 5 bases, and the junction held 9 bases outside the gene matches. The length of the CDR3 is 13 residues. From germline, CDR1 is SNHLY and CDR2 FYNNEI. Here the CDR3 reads CAGGTALDQPQHF. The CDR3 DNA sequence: TGTGCCGGTGGGACAGCTTTAGATCAGCCCCAGCATTTT.

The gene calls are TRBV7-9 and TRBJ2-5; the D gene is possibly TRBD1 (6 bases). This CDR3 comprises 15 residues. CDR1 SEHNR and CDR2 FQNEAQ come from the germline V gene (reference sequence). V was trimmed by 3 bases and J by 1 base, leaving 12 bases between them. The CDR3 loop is CASSLMTGTQETQYF. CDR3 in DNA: TGTGCCAGCAGCTTGATGACAGGTACCCAAGAGACCCAGTACTTC. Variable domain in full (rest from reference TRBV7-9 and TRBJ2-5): DTGVSQNPRHKITKRGQNVTFRCDPISEHNRLYWYRQTLGQGPEFLTYFQNEAQLEKSRLLSDRFSAERPKGSFSTLEIQRTEQGDSAMYLCASSLMTGTQETQYFGPGTRLLVL.

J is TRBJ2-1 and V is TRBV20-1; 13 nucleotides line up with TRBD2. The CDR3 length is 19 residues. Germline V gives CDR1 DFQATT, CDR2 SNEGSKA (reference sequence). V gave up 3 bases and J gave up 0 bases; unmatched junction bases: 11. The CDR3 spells CSASTPGLAGLSSYNEQFF. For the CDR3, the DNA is TGCAGTGCTAGTACCCCGGGACTAGCGGGATTAAGCTCCTACAATGAGCAGTTCTTC.

The DNA for the CDR3 is TGTGCCAGCAGCTTATTCATCAGCGGGGAAGAGACCCAGTACTTC. Protein product: CASSLFISGEETQYF. The V call is TRBV11-2, the J call TRBJ2-5, with 7 bases lining up with TRBD2. The CDR3 extends over 15 amino acids. V lost 2 bases and J lost 3; bases outside the gene matches: 6. CDR1 and CDR2 from the germline V gene are SGHAT and FQNNGV.

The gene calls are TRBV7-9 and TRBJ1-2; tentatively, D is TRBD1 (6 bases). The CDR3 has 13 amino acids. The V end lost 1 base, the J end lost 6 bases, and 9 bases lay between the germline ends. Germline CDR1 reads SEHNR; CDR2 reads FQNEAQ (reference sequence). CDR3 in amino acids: CASSLGGHNGYTF. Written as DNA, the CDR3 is TGTGCCAGCAGCTTAGGGGGACACAATGGCTACACCTTC.

In DNA, the CDR3 is TGTGCCAGCAGTCTACGCACAGGGAAAAATGAGCAGTTCTTC. It is translated as CASSLRTGKNEQFF. V usage is TRBV6-6 and J usage is TRBJ2-1, with D possibly being TRBD1 (6 bases). This CDR3 contains 14 residues. The V and J ends lost 5 bases and 7 bases respectively, with 15 bases between them. The V gene's germline CDR1 is MNHNY and CDR2 SVGAGI (reference sequence).

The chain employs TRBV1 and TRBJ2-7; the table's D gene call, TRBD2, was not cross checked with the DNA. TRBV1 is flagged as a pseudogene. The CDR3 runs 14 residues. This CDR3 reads CTSSRTSGSPKQYF. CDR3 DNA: TGCACCAGCAGCCGGACTAGCGGAAGCCCGAAGCAGTACTTC.

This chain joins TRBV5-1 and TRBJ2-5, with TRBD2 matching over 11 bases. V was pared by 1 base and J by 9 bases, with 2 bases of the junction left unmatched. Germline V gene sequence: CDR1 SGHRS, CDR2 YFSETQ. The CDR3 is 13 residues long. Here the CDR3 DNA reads TGCGCCAGCAGCTTGACTAGCGGGAGAGCCCAGTACTTC. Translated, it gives CASSLTSGRAQYF.

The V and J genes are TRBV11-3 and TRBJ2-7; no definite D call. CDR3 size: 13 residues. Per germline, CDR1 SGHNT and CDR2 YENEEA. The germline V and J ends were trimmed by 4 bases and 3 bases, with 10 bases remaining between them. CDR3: CASSSSEVYEQYF. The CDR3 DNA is TGTGCCAGCAGCTCCTCAGAGGTCTACGAGCAGTACTTC.

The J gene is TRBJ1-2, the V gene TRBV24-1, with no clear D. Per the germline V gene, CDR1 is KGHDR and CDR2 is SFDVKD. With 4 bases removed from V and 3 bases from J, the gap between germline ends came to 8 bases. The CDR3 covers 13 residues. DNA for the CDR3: TGTGCCACCAGTGACGCTGCGGACTATGGCTACACCTTC. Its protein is CATSDAADYGYTF.

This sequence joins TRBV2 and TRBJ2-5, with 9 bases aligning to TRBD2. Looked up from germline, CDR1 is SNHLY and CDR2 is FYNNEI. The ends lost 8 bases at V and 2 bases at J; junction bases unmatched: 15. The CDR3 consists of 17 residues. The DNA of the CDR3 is TGTGCCAGCGGGGAGAATAGTCTAGCGGGGACTCAAGAGACCCAGTACTTC. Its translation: CASGENSLAGTQETQYF. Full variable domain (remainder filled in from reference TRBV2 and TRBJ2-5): EPEVTQTPSHQVTQMGQEVILRCVPISNHLYFYWYRQILGQKVEFLVSFYNNEISEKSEIFDDQFSVERPDGSNFTLKIRSTKLEDSAMYFCASGENSLAGTQETQYFGPGTRLLVL.